The 6 T cell receptor beta chains listed next were all sequenced from one sample in a study of blood T cells in healthy people across ages (dated by TCRdb to the mid-2010s). Receptor libraries were prepared by 5' RACE. TCRdb shows the sequencer as Illumina HiSeq 2500. A second about 7 to 11 cycle PCR used a sample-barcoded 5' primer and a J-beta primer mix. TCRdb ran its own pipeline on the public reads, namely fastp trimming at Q25 and MiXCR clone calling, and kept in-frame beta chains. Entries are consolidated by CDR3 protein sequence, retaining the most common genes and DNA. The sample records around 1.1 million distinct CDR3 sequences, more than 30% of which are singletons. The ten largest account for around 13% of the sample. Specimen: blood. The receptor set was obtained from a man aged 18 to 29 in good health.

The rearrangement joins TRBV6-2 or TRBV6-3 to TRBJ2-1, with TRBD2 matching 13 bases. CDR1 is MNHEY, CDR2 SVGEGT, per germline. Trimming removed 6 bases from V and 9 bases from J; junction bases left unmatched: 8. CDR3 length: 15 amino acids. The CDR3 sequence is CASRQTSGGPGEQFF. In nucleotides, the CDR3 is TGTGCCAGCAGACAGACTAGCGGGGGGCCTGGTGAGCAGTTCTTC.

This clonotype turned up a few times. J is TRBJ2-5 and V is TRBV11-2; 10 positions match TRBD2. V lost 6 bases to trimming and J lost 1 base; unmatched junction nucleotides: 8. The CDR3 contains 16 residues. The germline V gene encodes CDR1 SGHAT and CDR2 FQNNGV. The CDR3 spells CASSRSRTSGQETQYF. The CDR3 DNA reads TGTGCCAGCAGTCGATCCCGGACTAGCGGCCAAGAGACCCAGTACTTC.

The chain combines TRBV28 with TRBJ2-2; unclear D gene. Between the trimmed V and J ends, which lost 4 bases and 4 bases, there was a span of 16 bases. The CDR3 has 16 amino acids. Germline assignment: CDR1 MDHEN and CDR2 SYDVKM. CDR3 sequence reads: CASSSRPGLITGELFF. For the CDR3, the DNA is TGTGCCAGCAGTTCACGCCCGGGCCTGATCACCGGGGAGCTGTTTTTT.

The genes are TRBV20-1 and TRBJ2-1; D might be TRBD1 or TRBD2, each matching 5 bases. This CDR3 comprises 17 residues. The V gene's germline CDR1 is DFQATT and CDR2 SNEGSKA (reference sequence). V was pared by 1 base and J by 2 bases, with 18 bases between. The CDR3 nucleotides read TGCAGTGCTAGAGCCGAAGATGGGGGTGACGCCTACAATGAGCAGTTCTTC. Amino acid sequence: CSARAEDGGDAYNEQFF.

The rearrangement uses TRBV4-3 and TRBJ1-2; 8 bases are shared with TRBD1. This CDR3 spans 15 amino acids. V was pared by 3 bases and J by 4 bases, with 7 bases of the junction left unmatched. The germline CDR1 and CDR2 sequences are LGHNA and YSLEER. The CDR3 sequence: CASSHGRTGFYGYTF. CDR3 bases: TGCGCCAGCAGCCACGGTAGGACAGGGTTCTATGGCTACACCTTC.

The chain combines TRBV20-1 with TRBJ2-1, with TRBD2 matching 8 bases. V lost 5 bases and J lost 7; bases outside the gene matches: 13. CDR1 is DFQATT and CDR2 is SNEGSKA in the germline V gene (reference sequence). The CDR3 runs to 15 residues. The CDR3: CSAHREGDSANEQFF. DNA of the CDR3: TGCAGTGCTCACCGGGAGGGGGATAGTGCGAATGAGCAGTTCTTC.